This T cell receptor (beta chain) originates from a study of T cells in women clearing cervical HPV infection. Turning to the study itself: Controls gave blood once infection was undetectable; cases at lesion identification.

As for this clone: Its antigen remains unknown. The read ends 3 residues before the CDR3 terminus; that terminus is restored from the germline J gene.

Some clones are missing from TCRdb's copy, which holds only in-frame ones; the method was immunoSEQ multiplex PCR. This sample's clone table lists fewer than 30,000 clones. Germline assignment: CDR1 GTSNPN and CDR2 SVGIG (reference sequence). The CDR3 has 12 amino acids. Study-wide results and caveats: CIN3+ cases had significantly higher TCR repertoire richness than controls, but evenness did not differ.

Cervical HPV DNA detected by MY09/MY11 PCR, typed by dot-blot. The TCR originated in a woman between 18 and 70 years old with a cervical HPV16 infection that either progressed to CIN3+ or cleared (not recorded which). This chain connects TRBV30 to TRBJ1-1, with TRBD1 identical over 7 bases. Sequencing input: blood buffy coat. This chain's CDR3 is CASPGGRGEAFF. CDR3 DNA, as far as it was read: TGTGCCTCCCCAGGGGGGCGCGGGGAA.